Shown below are 2 T cell receptor beta chains from a single sample sequenced in a study of T cells after yellow fever vaccination. TCRdb independently ran MiXCR on the 5' RACE reads; one entry per CDR3 protein. The table lists about 300,000 distinct CDR3 sequences, about 10% of them singletons, with about 3.7% in the top ten. The sequencing used CD4+ T cells sorted from PBMCs, collected 5 days after the yellow fever booster vaccination. The receptors stem from a man aged 18 to 35 who received the YFV17D yellow fever vaccine.

This chain connects TRBV6-6 to TRBJ1-2; unclear D gene. Trimming shortened V by 5 bases and J by 4 bases, and 8 bases separated the two germline ends. Germline-derived CDR1 and CDR2 are MNHNY and SVGAGI (reference sequence). The CDR3 spans 12 residues. CDR3 nucleotides: TGTGCCAGCAGTCCCCGGAGCTATGGCTACACCTTC. This gives the protein CASSPRSYGYTF.

V gene TRBV5-1 combines with J gene TRBJ2-5; D may be TRBD1 (6 bases). Looked up from germline, CDR1 is SGHRS and CDR2 is YFSETQ. The germline V and J ends were trimmed by 4 bases and 3 bases, with 16 bases remaining between them. The CDR3 is made up of 15 amino acids. CDR3 bases: TGCGCCAGCAGCGCGGCCGGGACACAAAAAGAGACCCAGTACTTC. Its protein is CASSAAGTQKETQYF.